This TCR beta chain was captured by sequencing in a study of metastatic and nonmetastatic thyroid tumors (TCRdb year 2020). For context, the study as a whole: Repertoires from peripheral blood and from tumor or nodule tissue samples of malignant and benign thyroid patients were compared.

Here is what the overall study found, with its caveats: In both blood and tumor samples, TCR beta diversity was reported to be significantly higher in malignant tumors than in benign nodules.

Concerning this clone: What this receptor recognizes is not known. No quality values exist for individual bases; no much larger clone is one base distant.

As encoded in the germline V gene, CDR1 is MNHEY while CDR2 is SVGEGT. The CDR3 runs 15 amino acids, cysteine and phenylalanine included. Just CDR3 DNA is preserved here, 45 bases in frame from base 1. Trimming takes 0 bases from V and 3 bases from J, and the germline ends sit 11 bases apart. Libraries were made using PCR. These reads were obtained on an Illumina HiSeq 4000. High-throughput sequencing was used to profile the TCR beta-chain CDR3 region of every patient. From the authors' description of their analysis: CDR3 differences across clinicopathological groups were used to build a classifier for discriminating distant-metastatic papillary thyroid cancer patients. Repertoire diversity was assessed with the Shannon index, and tumor-blood repertoire similarity with the Morisita-Horn index. In-frame beta chains were kept once TCRdb had trimmed the public reads at Q25 with fastp and called clones with MiXCR. What appears here as the V and J calls and clone size reflects TCRdb's work, not the paper's. The sample table lists some 16,000 clones, 13% of them with a count of one. The top ten hold approximately 30% of the sample.

No treatment had been received by any patient before thyroid surgery. Using T-cell receptor beta sequencing, the study looked back at clinical samples from patients collected from about 2011 to 2019. The sequenced sample consisted of blood. This TCR was sampled from a female donor with papillary thyroid cancer or a benign thyroid nodule (not recorded which). Some clones in this sample may be carry-over from other donors' samples. The chain is assembled from TRBV6-2 or TRBV6-3 and TRBJ2-5; the D segment cannot be called with confidence. The CDR3 has the sequence CASSYSREYKETQYF. In nucleotide form, the sequence is TGTGCCAGCAGTTACTCTAGGGAATATAAAGAGACCCAGTACTTC.